This entry concerns a single T cell receptor beta chain. Measured with immunoSEQ multiplex PCR; TCRdb has only the in-frame clones, and not every one. The sample contains about 150,000 clones, approximately 84% of which appear only once. The source of the sample is a study of cytomegalovirus exposure and HLA in healthy donors. The V and J ends lost 2 bases and 1 base respectively, with 6 bases between them. The germline V gene encodes CDR1 SGHVS and CDR2 FNYEAQ. This CDR3 contains 13 residues. Sequenced material: PBMCs. The chain recombines TRBV7-6 with TRBJ2-7; D unresolved. The origin of this receptor is a man between 25 and 39 years old in good health and CMV-seropositive. The CDR3 here is CASSLRQSYEQYF. The CDR3 nucleotides are TGTGCCAGCAGCTTACGTCAGTCCTACGAGCAGTACTTC.